What follows are 31 T cell receptor beta chains derived from one specimen sequenced in a study of T cell responses to AZD1222 COVID-19 vaccine. Using immunoSEQ multiplex PCR, the repertoire was profiled, and TCRdb retains in-frame clones only, with some absent. The repertoire includes some 150,000 clones, about 90% of them detected once, and under 2% sits in the top ten. This material consisted of peripheral blood, taken on day 0 of AZD1222 vaccination. These receptors came from an adult in good health.

The V call is TRBV7-2, the J call TRBJ1-2; no firm D call. The CDR3 runs to 12 residues. The ends were cut back, 5 bases at V and 5 bases at J, with 9 bases in the middle. Germline assignment: CDR1 SGHTA and CDR2 FQGNSA. CDR3 amino acids: CASSPSSYGYTF. The CDR3 DNA reads as TGTGCCAGCAGCCCAAGTTCGTATGGCTACACCTTC.

This sequence joins TRBV7-9 and TRBJ2-7; possible D gene TRBD2, 5 bases. The CDR3 sequence is 14 residues long. Between the trimmed V and J ends, which lost 3 bases and 0 bases, there was a span of 9 bases. The V gene's germline CDR1 is SEHNR and CDR2 FQNEAQ (reference sequence). The CDR3 loop reads CASSFRGSSYEQYF. CDR3 DNA: TGTGCCAGCAGCTTCCGGGGTAGCTCCTACGAGCAGTACTTC.

This chain links TRBV6-5 with TRBJ1-1; a possible D gene is TRBD1 (6 bases). V was cut by 6 bases and J by 11 bases, with 13 bases left in between. Germline V CDR1 and CDR2: MNHEY, SVGAGI. The CDR3 is 11 amino acids. DNA for the CDR3: TGTGCCAGCAGCTTCAGGGGAGAGGCTTTCTTT. The encoded protein is CASSFRGEAFF.

The chain combines TRBV7-2 with TRBJ2-7; 10 positions agree with TRBD1. The CDR3 totals 15 residues. V lost 5 bases to trimming and J lost 4 bases; unmatched junction nucleotides: 8. Germline CDR1 SGHTA, CDR2 FQGNSA. The CDR3 region is CASSPKTGGSYEQYF. The CDR3 nucleotides read TGTGCCAGCAGCCCAAAGACAGGGGGCAGTTACGAGCAGTACTTC.

The chain carries TRBV19 and TRBJ1-2, with TRBD1 matching over 9 bases. Germline V gene lookup returns CDR1 LNHDA and CDR2 SQIVND (reference sequence). The CDR3 loop spans 15 amino acids. V gave up 5 bases and J gave up 4 bases; unmatched junction bases: 8. CDR3 region: CASSVTGGSTYGYTF. The CDR3 DNA sequence: TGTGCCAGTAGTGTTACAGGGGGCTCTACCTATGGCTACACCTTC.

This sequence joins TRBV5-4 and TRBJ1-3; tentative D call: TRBD1 (5 bases). The CDR3 has 15 residues. Trimming pared 0 bases from V and 2 bases from J, leaving 9 bases between. From germline, CDR1 is SGHNT and CDR2 YYREEE (reference sequence). The CDR3 loop is CASSLVGAPGNTIYF. DNA of the CDR3: TGTGCCAGCAGCTTGGTCGGGGCCCCTGGAAACACCATATATTTT.

V is TRBV18 and J is TRBJ2-4, with D possibly called TRBD1 or TRBD2 (5 bases each). The germline V and J ends were trimmed by 0 bases and 8 bases, with 20 bases remaining between them. CDR1 KGHSH and CDR2 LQKENI come from the germline V gene. This CDR3 has 17 residues. CDR3 in amino acids: CASSPPFGGVKRDIQYF. The CDR3 DNA reads TGTGCCAGCTCACCACCGTTTGGGGGTGTGAAACGGGACATTCAGTACTTC.

This chain uses TRBV4-3 with TRBJ1-5; D remains ambiguous. This CDR3 is 17 amino acids long. CDR1 and CDR2 from the germline V gene are LGHNA and YSLEER. The V and J ends lost 0 bases and 4 bases respectively, with 16 bases between them. CDR3 nucleotides: TGCGCCAGCAGCCAAGATCGGCGCATTCGGGGAAATCAGCCCCAGCATTTT. Amino acids: CASSQDRRIRGNQPQHF.

The CDR3 reads CASSKDSVYQPQHF. CDR3 bases: TGTGCCAGTAGTAAGGATTCCGTATATCAGCCCCAGCATTTT. The chain has TRBV19 and TRBJ1-5; the D is unclear. This CDR3 has 14 amino acids. Germline CDR1 and CDR2: LNHDA and SQIVND (reference sequence). With 4 bases removed from V and 5 bases from J, the gap between germline ends came to 12 bases.

The chain carries TRBV4-3 and TRBJ1-1; 9 nucleotides align to TRBD1. The CDR3 spans 19 residues. V shed 2 bases and J 3 bases; nucleotides not matched to a gene: 16. Germline-derived CDR1 and CDR2 are LGHNA and YSLEER. CDR3 nucleotide sequence: TGCGCCAGCAGCCAACGGTGGGATTTCGTCAGACAGGGGGACACTGAAGCTTTCTTT. It is translated as CASSQRWDFVRQGDTEAFF.

The chain joins TRBV10-3 to TRBJ1-1; D is unclear. The CDR3 runs 13 residues. CDR1 is ENHRY, CDR2 SYGVKD, per germline. Trimming stripped 6 bases from V and 4 bases from J, with 12 bases between. The CDR3: CAISQALGTEAFF. In DNA, the CDR3 is TGTGCCATCAGCCAAGCCCTGGGCACTGAAGCTTTCTTT.

This clone was recorded only once. This chain joins TRBV6-5 and TRBJ1-4, with D uncertain. The germline V gene encodes CDR1 MNHEY and CDR2 SVGAGI. V dropped 6 bases and J dropped 7 bases, with 12 bases sitting between them. This CDR3 has 13 amino acids. The CDR3 region is CASSSRLGEKLFF. Written as DNA, the CDR3 is TGTGCCAGCAGCTCCCGGTTGGGTGAAAAACTGTTTTTT.

A single count supports this clone. Other DNA sequences of this sample code for an identical CDR3. The V gene is TRBV5-4, the J gene TRBJ1-1; tentatively, D is TRBD1 (5 bases). Trimming removed 3 bases at V and 0 bases at J, with 9 bases between. Germline lookup yields CDR1 SGHNT and CDR2 YYREEE (reference sequence). There are 14 residues in the CDR3. CDR3 region: CASSSGTLNTEAFF. The CDR3 DNA sequence: TGTGCCAGCAGCTCGGGGACGTTGAACACTGAAGCTTTCTTT.

The V call is TRBV3-1 (or the pseudogene TRBV3-2), the J call TRBJ2-1, with TRBD2 identical over 7 bases. The V segment lost 2 bases and the J segment 6 bases; nucleotides outside the gene matches: 7. Germline values: CDR1 LGHDT, CDR2 YNNKEL (reference sequence). The CDR3 is made up of 15 amino acids. DNA for the CDR3: TGTGCCAGCAGCCAACAGGCTCGGGGGGTCAATGAGCAGTTCTTC. It is translated as CASSQQARGVNEQFF.

The rearrangement links TRBV2 to TRBJ1-4; D perhaps matches TRBD1 (6 bases). The V and J ends lost 2 bases and 3 bases respectively, with 16 bases between them. The CDR3 consists of 17 residues. CDR1 is SNHLY, CDR2 FYNNEI, per germline. The CDR3 DNA follows: TGTGCCAGCAGTGAATACCCGGGGGCAGGGCCTAATGAAAAACTGTTTTTT. It specifies CASSEYPGAGPNEKLFF.

The V gene is TRBV28, the J gene TRBJ1-4, with D perhaps matching TRBD1 (5 bases). The CDR3 covers 15 residues. Germline V lookup: CDR1 MDHEN, CDR2 SYDVKM. V lost 2 bases and J lost 4, with 11 bases in between. The chain's CDR3 is CASSLTGGSNEKLFF. The CDR3 DNA follows: TGTGCCAGCAGTTTAACGGGGGGGAGTAATGAAAAACTGTTTTTT.

The CDR3 region is CASSTLAGSYEQYF. Written as DNA, the CDR3 is TGTGCCAGCAGCACCCTAGCGGGGTCTTACGAGCAGTACTTC. The rearrangement links TRBV9 to TRBJ2-7; 9 bases fit TRBD2. Germline CDR1 and CDR2: SGDLS and YYNGEE. CDR3 length: 14 amino acids. Losses at the gene ends were 4 bases for V and 4 bases for J; bases not matched to a gene: 6.

The rearrangement uses TRBV6-5 and TRBJ2-7; 10 nucleotides agree with TRBD1. CDR1 is MNHEY, CDR2 SVGAGI, per germline. The J segment lost 4 bases and the V segment lost 9 bases, leaving 9 bases of the junction unmatched. The CDR3 consists of 14 residues. The CDR3 coding sequence is TGTGCCAGTGGCCTGACAGGGGGCGGGTACGAGCAGTACTTC. Translated, it gives CASGLTGGGYEQYF.

This chain links TRBV5-3 with TRBJ1-5; a possible D gene is TRBD1 (5 bases). TRBV5-3 is an ORF, with its function uncertain. The CDR3 has 11 residues. The CDR3, as DNA: TGTGCTGGGGGTGGCAATCAGCCCCAGCATTTT. This encodes CAGGGNQPQHF.

The chain employs TRBV2 and TRBJ1-1; D gene unclear. This CDR3 spans 14 amino acids. Trimming cost V 5 bases and J 1 base, with 11 bases left between them. Per the germline V gene, CDR1 is SNHLY and CDR2 is FYNNEI. DNA of the CDR3: TGTGCCAGCAGTCCTTTTAACTGGAACACTGAAGCTTTCTTT. Protein sequence: CASSPFNWNTEAFF.

This chain connects TRBV4-1 to TRBJ2-7, with 9 positions matching TRBD1. This CDR3 contains 14 residues. Per germline, CDR1 MGHRA and CDR2 YSYEKL. J gave up 3 bases and V 10 bases, and 10 bases lay outside the gene matches. The CDR3 bases are TGCGCCACGCGACAGGGGGTCGGGGTCTACGAGCAGTACTTC. It translates to CATRQGVGVYEQYF.

The chain is built from TRBV2 and TRBJ1-3; perhaps TRBD1 as D (6 bases). The V gene's germline CDR1 is SNHLY and CDR2 FYNNEI. Trimming shortened V by 5 bases and J by 4 bases, and 15 bases separated the two germline ends. The CDR3 is made up of 15 amino acids. CDR3 loop: CASSRPGAAGNTIYF. In nucleotides, the CDR3 is TGTGCCAGCAGTCGGCCGGGGGCAGCAGGAAACACCATATATTTT.

This chain joins TRBV4-1 and TRBJ1-1; no reliable D call. Germline CDR1 MGHRA, CDR2 YSYEKL. The CDR3 is made up of 14 amino acids. The V end was cut by 6 bases, the J end by 6 bases, with 17 bases between. CDR3 bases: TGCGCCAGCAGACGGACGCTACGTGGGGCTGAAGCTTTCTTT. Translating gives CASRRTLRGAEAFF.

The V gene is TRBV10-3, the J gene TRBJ2-1; D is perhaps TRBD1 (6 bases). Germline V gene sequence: CDR1 ENHRY, CDR2 SYGVKD. The V gene lost 9 bases and the J gene lost 4 bases, with 13 bases spanning the gap. CDR3 length: 13 amino acids. This chain's CDR3 is CAITGTMYNEQFF. DNA of the CDR3: TGTGCCATTACCGGGACAATGTACAATGAGCAGTTCTTC.

The chain carries TRBV18 and TRBJ1-2; 12 bases map to TRBD1. The CDR3 extends over 15 amino acids. J gave up 4 bases and V 3 bases, and 3 bases lay outside the gene matches. Per the germline V gene, CDR1 is KGHSH and CDR2 is LQKENI. Here the CDR3 DNA reads TGTGCCAGCTCACCTGGGACAGGGGGCCGCTATGGCTACACCTTC. It codes for CASSPGTGGRYGYTF.

The chain couples TRBV3-1 (or the pseudogene TRBV3-2) to TRBJ2-1; D is perhaps TRBD1 or TRBD2 (5 bases each). Germline V gene sequence: CDR1 LGHDT, CDR2 YNNKEL (reference sequence). The CDR3 loop spans 16 amino acids. V was trimmed by 4 bases and J by 9 bases, leaving 22 bases between them. The chain's CDR3 is CASSRTHGDGIGEQFF. CDR3 in DNA: TGTGCCAGCAGCCGAACCCACGGGGACGGAATCGGTGAGCAGTTCTTC.

V usage is TRBV29-1 and J usage is TRBJ1-3; D not certain. Germline loops: CDR1 SQVTM, CDR2 ANQGSEA. This CDR3 has 15 amino acids. V lost 0 bases and J lost 2, with 11 bases in between. The CDR3 reads CSVEDRREPGNTIYF. In DNA form, the CDR3 reads TGCAGCGTTGAAGATAGAAGGGAACCTGGAAACACCATATATTTT.

The chain employs TRBV5-1 and TRBJ2-7; TRBD2 matches 10 bases. The CDR3 is made up of 15 amino acids. Germline V gene sequence: CDR1 SGHRS, CDR2 YFSETQ. V trimming: 0 bases; J trimming: 3 bases; junction bases outside the gene matches: 3. In nucleotides, the CDR3 is TGCGCCAGCAGCTTGGGGGCTAGCGGGGGCTACGAGCAGTACTTC. This encodes CASSLGASGGYEQYF.

The chain joins TRBV4-1 to TRBJ2-4; D is ambiguous. Trimming removed 0 bases at V and 6 bases at J, with 6 bases between. This CDR3 comprises 13 residues. The germline V gene has CDR1 MGHRA and CDR2 YSYEKL. CDR3 amino acids: CASSQDSGNIQYF. In nucleotides, the CDR3 is TGCGCCAGCAGCCAAGATTCAGGAAACATTCAGTACTTC.

The rearrangement links TRBV5-6 to TRBJ2-7, with a tentative D call TRBD1 (6 bases). The CDR3 has 16 amino acids. CDR1 is SGHDT and CDR2 is YYEEEE in the germline V gene. The germline V and J ends were trimmed by 3 bases and 3 bases, with 19 bases remaining between them. The CDR3 spells CASSWTAGTDLYEQYF. DNA for the CDR3: TGTGCCAGCAGCTGGACAGCCGGGACGGATCTCTACGAGCAGTACTTC.

This clone was counted only a few times. The chain couples TRBV5-4 to TRBJ2-2; 8 positions agree with TRBD1. The CDR3 length is 18 residues. Germline-derived CDR1 and CDR2 are SGHNT and YYREEE (reference sequence). V lost 0 bases to trimming and J lost 4 bases; unmatched junction nucleotides: 11. This chain's CDR3 is CASSLGSGQGYRTGELFF. The CDR3 nucleotides are TGTGCCAGCAGCTTGGGGTCCGGACAGGGTTATCGCACCGGGGAGCTGTTTTTT.